Listed below are T cell receptor beta chains from one sample, sequenced in a study of T-cell reconstitution after alpha-beta-depleted transplantation in children. From the PCR reads, TCRdb called clonotypes with MiXCR, one entry per CDR3 protein. The sample shows about 110,000 distinct CDR3 sequences, 5% to 8% of them seen only once. The starting material was PBMCs, mostly from graft donor cells, obtained 360 days after TCRalphabeta/CD19-depleted stem cell transplant. These receptors came from a male patient aged 2 to 9 who had a stem cell transplant for acute lymphoblastic leukemia, so the T cells may come from the graft donor. CDR3s include the opening cysteine and the closing phenylalanine or tryptophan. A D gene is named only where the DNA matches it firmly.

D gene,V gene,CDR3 protein
.,TRBV6-5,CASSFGRDTNTGELFF
.,TRBV7-8,CASSLGGRGPLAKNIQYF
.,TRBV21-1,CASSKDHLDHYGYTF
TRBD1,TRBV5-6,CASSSGTGSDTQYF
.,TRBV20-1,CSAERPSTDTQYF
.,TRBV11-2,CASSLASYTGELFF
.,TRBV4-3,CASSHTRGGTEAFF
.,TRBV2,CASSGPEDRRYF
TRBD2,TRBV9,CASSAPLAGWEDTQYF
.,TRBV18,CASSPGHLAKNIQYF